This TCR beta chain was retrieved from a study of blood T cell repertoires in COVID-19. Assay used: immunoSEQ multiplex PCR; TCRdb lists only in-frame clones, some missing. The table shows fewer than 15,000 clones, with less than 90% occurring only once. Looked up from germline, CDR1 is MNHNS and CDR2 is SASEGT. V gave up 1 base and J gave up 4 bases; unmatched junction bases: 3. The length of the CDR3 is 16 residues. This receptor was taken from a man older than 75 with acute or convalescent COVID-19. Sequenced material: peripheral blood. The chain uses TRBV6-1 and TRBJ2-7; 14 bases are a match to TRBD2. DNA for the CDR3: TGTGCCAGCAGTGAAGGGGGACTAGCGGGGGCATACGAGCAGTACTTC. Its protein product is CASSEGGLAGAYEQYF.